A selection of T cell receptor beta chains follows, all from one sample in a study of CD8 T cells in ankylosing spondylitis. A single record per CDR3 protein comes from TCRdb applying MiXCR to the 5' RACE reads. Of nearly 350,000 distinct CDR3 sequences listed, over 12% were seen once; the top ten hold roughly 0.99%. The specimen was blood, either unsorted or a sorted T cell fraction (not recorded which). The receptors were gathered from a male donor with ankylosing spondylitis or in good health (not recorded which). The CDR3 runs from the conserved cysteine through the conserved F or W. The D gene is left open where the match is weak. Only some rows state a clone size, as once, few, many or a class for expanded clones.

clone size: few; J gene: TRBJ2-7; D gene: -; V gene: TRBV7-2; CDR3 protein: CASSPRQMTYEQYF; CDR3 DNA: TGTGCCAGCAGCCCTAGACAGATGACCTACGAGCAGTACTTC
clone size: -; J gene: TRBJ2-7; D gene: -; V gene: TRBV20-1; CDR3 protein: CSAWDSISYEQYF; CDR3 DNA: TGCAGTGCTTGGGACTCCATCTCCTACGAGCAGTACTTC
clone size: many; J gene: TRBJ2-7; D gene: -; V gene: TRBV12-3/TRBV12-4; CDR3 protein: CASSLDLNEQYF; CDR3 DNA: TGTGCCAGCAGTTTGGACCTGAACGAGCAGTACTTC
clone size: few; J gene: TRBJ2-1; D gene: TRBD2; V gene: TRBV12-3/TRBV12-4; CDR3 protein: CASRDLAGGYNEQFF; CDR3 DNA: TGTGCCAGCAGAGATTTGGCGGGGGGCTACAATGAGCAGTTCTTC
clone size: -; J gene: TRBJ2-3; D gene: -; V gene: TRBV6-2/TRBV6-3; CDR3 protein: CASIPGRTSTDTQYF; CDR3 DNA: TGTGCCAGCATCCCAGGGAGGACCAGCACAGATACGCAGTATTTT
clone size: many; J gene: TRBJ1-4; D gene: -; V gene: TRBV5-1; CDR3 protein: CASSLATGLNEKLFF; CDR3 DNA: TGCGCCAGCAGCTTGGCCACAGGGTTAAATGAAAAACTGTTTTTT
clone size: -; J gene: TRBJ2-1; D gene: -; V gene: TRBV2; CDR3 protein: CASSWTATEQFF; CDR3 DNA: TGTGCCAGCAGTTGGACGGCCACGGAGCAGTTCTTC
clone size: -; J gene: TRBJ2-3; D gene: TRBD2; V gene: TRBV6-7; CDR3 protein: CASSYSGTSGGSTDTQYF; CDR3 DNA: TGTGCCAGCAGTTATTCCGGGACTAGCGGGGGAAGCACAGATACGCAGTATTTT
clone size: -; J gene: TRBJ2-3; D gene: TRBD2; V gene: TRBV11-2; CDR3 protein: CASSLRVGGDTQYF; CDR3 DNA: TGTGCCAGCAGCTTAAGGGTGGGGGGGGATACGCAGTATTTT
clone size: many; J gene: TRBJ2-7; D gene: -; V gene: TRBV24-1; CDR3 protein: CATSPGDRLEQYF; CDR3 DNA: TGTGCCACCAGCCCCGGGGACCGTCTCGAGCAGTACTTC
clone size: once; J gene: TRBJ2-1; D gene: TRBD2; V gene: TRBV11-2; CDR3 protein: CASSGASGSSEQFF; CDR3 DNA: TGTGCCAGCAGCGGGGCTAGCGGGAGCAGTGAGCAGTTCTTC
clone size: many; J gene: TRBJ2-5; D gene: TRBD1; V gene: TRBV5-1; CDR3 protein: CASSLDRGRETQYF; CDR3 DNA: TGCGCCAGCAGCCTCGACAGGGGGCGAGAGACCCAGTACTTC
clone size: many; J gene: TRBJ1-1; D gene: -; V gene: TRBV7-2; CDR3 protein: CASSHGGRTPGAFF; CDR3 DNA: TGTGCCAGCAGCCATGGGGGTCGGACCCCAGGAGCTTTCTTT
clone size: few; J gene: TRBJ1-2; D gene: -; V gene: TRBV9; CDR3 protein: CASSVRTENNYGYTF; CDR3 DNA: TGTGCCAGCAGCGTCCGGACAGAGAACAACTATGGCTACACCTTC
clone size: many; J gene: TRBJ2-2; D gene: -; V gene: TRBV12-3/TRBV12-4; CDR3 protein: CASSFGVTGELFF; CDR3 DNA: TGTGCCAGCAGTTTTGGGGTTACCGGGGAGCTGTTTTTT
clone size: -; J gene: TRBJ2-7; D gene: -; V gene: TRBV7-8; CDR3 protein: CASLVGNSYEQYF; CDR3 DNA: TGTGCCAGCTTGGTAGGAAACTCCTACGAGCAGTACTTC
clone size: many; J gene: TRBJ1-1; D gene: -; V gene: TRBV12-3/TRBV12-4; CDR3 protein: CASSSSGARVGAFF; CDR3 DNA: TGTGCCAGCAGTTCCTCAGGGGCTAGGGTGGGAGCTTTCTTT
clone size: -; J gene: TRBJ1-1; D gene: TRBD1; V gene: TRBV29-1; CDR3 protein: CSVDRGQTEAFF; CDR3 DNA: TGCAGCGTAGACAGGGGGCAAACTGAAGCTTTCTTT
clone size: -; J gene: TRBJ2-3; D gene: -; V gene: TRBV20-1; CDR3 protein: CSAPTAADTQYF; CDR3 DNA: TGCAGTGCTCCTACAGCGGCAGATACGCAGTATTTT
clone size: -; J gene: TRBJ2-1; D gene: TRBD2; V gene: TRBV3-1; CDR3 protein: CASSQVGMGLAREQFF; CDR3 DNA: TGTGCCAGCAGCCAAGTAGGCATGGGACTAGCCCGGGAGCAGTTCTTC
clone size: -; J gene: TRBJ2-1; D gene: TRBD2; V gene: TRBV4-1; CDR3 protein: CASRYGTSGGYNEQFF; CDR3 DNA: TGCGCCAGCAGATATGGGACTAGCGGAGGGTACAATGAGCAGTTCTTC